The subject of this entry is one TCR beta chain. The antigen is undetermined. Every single patient, without exception, relapsed after autologous stem cell transplantation, and brentuximab vedotin exposure varied. The germline V gene encodes CDR1 SNHLY and CDR2 FYNNEI. Trimming left V 10 bases short and J 4 bases short, with 19 bases between. The length of the CDR3 is 15 residues. This sample was included in a study of PD-1 blockade in classical Hodgkin lymphoma. Regarding the study as a whole: Repertoires differed for reasons still undefined, possibly disease activity or prior therapy. CD4+ but not CD8+ TCR diversity rose significantly by C4D1.

Method: immunoSEQ multiplex PCR; TCRdb's copy keeps in-frame clones and lacks some. The table has under 30,000 clones, about two thirds seen once. This sequence was found in a human donor with classical Hodgkin lymphoma. This specimen was peripheral blood mononuclear cells (PBMCs), taken before the second cycle of nivolumab. This chain joins TRBV2 and TRBJ2-2; maybe TRBD2 (5 bases). The CDR3 reads CATHRGASGTGELFF. The CDR3 nucleotides are TGTGCCACCCACCGGGGAGCCTCGGGCACCGGGGAGCTGTTTTTT.